A selection of T cell receptor beta chains follows, all from one sample in a study of tumor-infiltrating lymphocytes in primary liver carcinoma. TCRdb called the multiplex PCR reads again in MiXCR, with one record for every CDR3 protein. The data show 330,000 or so distinct CDR3 sequences, less than 65% seen once. The sequencing input was peripheral blood. All receptors come from a man aged 40-50 years with primary liver carcinoma and hepatitis B virus infection. Each CDR3 is given with its conserved first and last residue. A D gene is named only where the DNA matches it firmly. Size is omitted from some rows. Given values are once, few, many or a class for expanded clones.

TRBJ1-6 - - TRBV6-1 TGTGCCAGCACTGAAAGGGGGTATAATTCACCCCTCCACTTT CASTERGYNSPLHF
TRBJ2-1 many TRBD2 TRBV5-4 TGTGCCAGCAGCTTCACTAGCGGGAAATACAATGAGCAGTTCTTC CASSFTSGKYNEQFF
TRBJ2-3 - TRBD2 TRBV5-1 TGCGCCAGCAGGCACCTGGCGGGAGAACGAACAGATACGCGGTATTTT CASRHLAGERTDTRYF
TRBJ2-1 many - TRBV6-6 TGTGCCAGCAGTTATCTAGGACAACCCGACAATGAGCAGTTCTTC CASSYLGQPDNEQFF
TRBJ2-3 few TRBD1 TRBV6-2/TRBV6-3 TGTGCCAGCACCCTACAGGGGGCGGGAGATACGCAGTATTTT CASTLQGAGDTQYF
TRBJ2-1 - - TRBV12-3/TRBV12-4 TGTGCCAGCGGAACACGTATGATCTACAATGAGCAGTTCTTC CASGTRMIYNEQFF
TRBJ2-1 - - TRBV11-1 TGTGCCAGTAGCTTACCCGGGAGAGGTGGTGAGCATTTCTTC CASSLPGRGGEHFF
TRBJ2-7 - TRBD1 TRBV4-2 TGTGCCAGTAGCCAAGGGTCTCCGATAAGGGGGCCGTACGAGCAGTGCTTC CASSQGSPIRGPYEQCF
TRBJ2-7 medium-sized - TRBV11-2 TGTGCCAGCAGCTTAGGCGAGTACGAGCAGTACTTC CASSLGEYEQYF
TRBJ1-5 many TRBD1 TRBV13 TGTGCCAGCAGCCTCAGGGGGCGGAATCAGCCCCAGCATTTT CASSLRGRNQPQHF
TRBJ1-1 few - TRBV5-4 TGTGCCAGCAGCTTCGGTTCGAGGGAAGGGGATGGGGCTTTCTTT CASSFGSREGDGAFF